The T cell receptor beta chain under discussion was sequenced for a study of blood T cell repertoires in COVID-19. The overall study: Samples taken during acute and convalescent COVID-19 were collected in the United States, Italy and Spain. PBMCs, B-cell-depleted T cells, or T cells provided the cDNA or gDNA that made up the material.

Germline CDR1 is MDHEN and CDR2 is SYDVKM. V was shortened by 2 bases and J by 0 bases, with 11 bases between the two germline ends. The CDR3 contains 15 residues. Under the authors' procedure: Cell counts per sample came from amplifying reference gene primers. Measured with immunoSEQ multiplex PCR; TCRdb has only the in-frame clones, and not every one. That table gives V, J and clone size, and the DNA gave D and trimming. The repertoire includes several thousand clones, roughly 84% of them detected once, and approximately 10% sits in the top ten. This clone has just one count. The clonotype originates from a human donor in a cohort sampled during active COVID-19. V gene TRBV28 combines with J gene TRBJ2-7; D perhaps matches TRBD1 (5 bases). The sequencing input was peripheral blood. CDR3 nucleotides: TGTGCCAGCAGTTTAGGCAGGGCCACCTCCTACGAGCAGTACTTC. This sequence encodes CASSLGRATSYEQYF.